Shown below are 12 T cell receptor beta chains from a single sample sequenced in a study of cytomegalovirus exposure and HLA in healthy donors. Amplification used 60 Vbeta primers and 13 Jbeta primers. The repertoire was sequenced with immunoSEQ multiplex PCR; TCRdb's copy has only in-frame clones and lacks some. The top ten clones hold approximately 4.2% of a sample with under 150,000 clones, roughly 62% of them seen once. Sequencing was carried out using PBMCs. These receptors all stem from a man aged 55 to 70 in good health and CMV-seronegative.

The rearrangement links TRBV29-1 to TRBJ2-1; weak D call: TRBD1 (6 bases). The CDR3 covers 14 residues. Germline V CDR1 and CDR2: SQVTM, ANQGSEA. Trimming stripped 7 bases from V and 0 bases from J, with 13 bases between. The CDR3 loop is CSAITGRSYNEQFF. In DNA, the CDR3 is TGCAGCGCTATCACAGGGCGCTCCTACAATGAGCAGTTCTTC.

The V gene is TRBV6-6, the J gene TRBJ1-5; 8 nucleotides line up with TRBD1. Germline CDR1 and CDR2: MNHNY and SVGAGI (reference sequence). This CDR3 region has 15 residues. V lost 6 bases to trimming and J lost 5 bases; unmatched junction nucleotides: 9. Written as DNA, the CDR3 is TGTGCCAGCAGACAACCAGGGGGCGGGGATCAGCCCCAGCATTTT. The encoded protein is CASRQPGGGDQPQHF.

This clone was observed once. CDR3 in DNA: TGTGCCACCGCCACCCGGACAGGGGAAACCGGTGAAAAACTGTTTTTT. Translated, it gives CATATRTGETGEKLFF. V and J are TRBV27 and TRBJ1-4; the match to TRBD1 covers 9 bases. Trimming cost V 10 bases and J 7 bases; bases outside gene matches: 16. The CDR3 length is 16 residues. The germline CDR1 and CDR2 sequences are MNHEY and SMNVEV (reference sequence).

This sequence joins TRBV6-5 and TRBJ1-1; D uncertain. The germline gives CDR1 MNHEY, CDR2 SVGAGI. V was cut by 0 bases and J by 10 bases, with 21 bases left in between. The CDR3 is 16 amino acids. CDR3 sequence (DNA): TGTGCCAGCAGTTACTCCCTCGACCTCGAGGCCGGAATAGCTTTCTTT. Translating gives CASSYSLDLEAGIAFF.

The chain has TRBV7-9 and TRBJ2-1; D unresolved. The CDR3 spans 13 residues. CDR1 is SEHNR, CDR2 FQNEAQ, per germline (reference sequence). V was clipped by 3 bases and J by 3 bases, with 6 bases between them. CDR3 sequence (DNA): TGTGCCAGCAGCTTGAACAGCTACAATGAGCAGTTCTTC. Translation gives CASSLNSYNEQFF.

The J gene is TRBJ2-7, the V gene TRBV5-1, with 8 bases identical to TRBD2. CDR1 is SGHRS and CDR2 is YFSETQ in the germline V gene. J gave up 5 bases and V 4 bases, and 11 bases lay outside the gene matches. The CDR3 is 15 amino acids. The CDR3 DNA is TGCGCCAGCAGCCGATATAGCGGGAATTCTGACGAGCAGTACTTC. Translated, it gives CASSRYSGNSDEQYF.

The V gene is TRBV5-8, the J gene TRBJ1-2; TRBD1 matches 9 bases. V lost 4 bases, J lost 8 bases, and 9 bases stayed unmatched. Germline CDR1 SGHTS, CDR2 YDEGEE. The CDR3 contains 14 residues. CDR3 coding DNA: TGTGCCAGCAGCCGGGGACAGGGAGTCCGAGGCTACACCTTC. It specifies CASSRGQGVRGYTF.

This clone has only a few counts. V is TRBV29-1 and J is TRBJ2-7, with 12 bases lining up with TRBD2. V trimming: 7 bases; J trimming: 3 bases; junction bases outside the gene matches: 4. This CDR3 comprises 13 residues. Germline lookup yields CDR1 SQVTM and CDR2 ANQGSEA. CDR3 sequence: CSATSGRGYEQYF. CDR3 DNA sequence: TGCAGCGCGACTAGCGGGAGAGGCTACGAGCAGTACTTC.

This sequence joins TRBV7-2 and TRBJ1-2, with D possibly TRBD1 on 5 matching bases. Deletions cut 0 bases from V and 14 bases from J, with 19 bases between. Germline CDR1 is SGHTA and CDR2 is FQGNSA. This CDR3 is built from 14 residues. CDR3 coding DNA: TGTGCCAGCAGCTTAGCCTTAAAGGACATCTCAGTAACCTTC. It translates to CASSLALKDISVTF.

The count of this clone is one. This chain connects TRBV27 to TRBJ1-5, with D possibly matching TRBD1 (5 bases). The ends were cut back, 4 bases at V and 2 bases at J, with 21 bases in the middle. The CDR3 is made up of 18 amino acids. The V gene's germline CDR1 is MNHEY and CDR2 SMNVEV (reference sequence). Written as DNA, the CDR3 is TGTGCCAGCAGTTCAACCCCCAGGGTCCCTGGCGGCAATCAGCCCCAGCATTTT. Protein product: CASSSTPRVPGGNQPQHF.

This clone was detected only once. The CDR3 region is CASTPGGQVNTEAFF. The CDR3 region has the DNA TGTGCCAGCACCCCCGGGGGACAGGTCAACACTGAAGCTTTCTTT. The chain couples TRBV5-4 to TRBJ1-1, with 8 positions matching TRBD1. Losses at the gene ends were 6 bases for V and 2 bases for J; bases not matched to a gene: 9. The CDR3 is 15 residues long. Germline V gives CDR1 SGHNT, CDR2 YYREEE (reference sequence).

The chain has TRBV2 and TRBJ2-7; 8 nucleotides line up with TRBD2. The CDR3 length is 12 residues. The germline V gene encodes CDR1 SNHLY and CDR2 FYNNEI. The V and J ends lost 8 bases and 7 bases, in that order; junction bases with no gene match: 7. In DNA, the CDR3 is TGTGCCAGCTTGCGGGGGGCTGGAGAGCAGTACTTC. It is translated as CASLRGAGEQYF.